This T cell receptor (beta chain) was captured in a study of T-cell memory formation after mild COVID-19. Findings of the study overall: The pre-infection memory compartment contained some responding clones, suggesting cross-reactive memory joined. Those CD4+ clones that contracted were mainly in CM and EM (CD8+ ones in EMRA).

V gave up 4 bases and J gave up 1 base; unmatched junction bases: 4. The CDR3 covers 15 residues. From germline, CDR1 is MGHRA and CDR2 YSYEKL. This clonotype turned up a few times. Its antigen is undetermined. Amplification by 5'RACE using constant-segment primers produced TCR alpha and TCR beta cDNA libraries that carried sample barcodes and UMIs. TCRdb independently ran MiXCR on the 5' RACE reads; one entry per CDR3 protein. The sample records 550,000 to 700,000 distinct CDR3 sequences, roughly 17% being singletons. The sample consisted of PBMCs or a T cell subset sorted from them (not recorded which). The V gene is TRBV4-1, the J gene TRBJ2-3; TRBD2 matches 8 bases. This receptor was obtained from an adult woman who had mild COVID-19 (a few samples of this study predate the infection). Cell type and time point are not known. This CDR3 is CASSRGSGGTDTQYF. The DNA of the CDR3 is TGCGCCAGCAGCCGTGGTAGCGGGGGCACAGATACGCAGTATTTT.